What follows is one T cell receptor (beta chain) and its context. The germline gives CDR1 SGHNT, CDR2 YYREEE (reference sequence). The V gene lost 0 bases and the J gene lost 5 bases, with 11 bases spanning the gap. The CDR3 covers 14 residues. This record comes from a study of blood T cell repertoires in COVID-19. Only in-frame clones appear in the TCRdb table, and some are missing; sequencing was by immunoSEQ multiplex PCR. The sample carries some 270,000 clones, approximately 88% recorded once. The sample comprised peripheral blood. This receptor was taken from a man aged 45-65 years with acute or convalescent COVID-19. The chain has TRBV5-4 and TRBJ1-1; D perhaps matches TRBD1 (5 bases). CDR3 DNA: TGTGCCAGCAGCTTGGAAAAGGGGCGTACTGAAGCTTTCTTT. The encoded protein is CASSLEKGRTEAFF.